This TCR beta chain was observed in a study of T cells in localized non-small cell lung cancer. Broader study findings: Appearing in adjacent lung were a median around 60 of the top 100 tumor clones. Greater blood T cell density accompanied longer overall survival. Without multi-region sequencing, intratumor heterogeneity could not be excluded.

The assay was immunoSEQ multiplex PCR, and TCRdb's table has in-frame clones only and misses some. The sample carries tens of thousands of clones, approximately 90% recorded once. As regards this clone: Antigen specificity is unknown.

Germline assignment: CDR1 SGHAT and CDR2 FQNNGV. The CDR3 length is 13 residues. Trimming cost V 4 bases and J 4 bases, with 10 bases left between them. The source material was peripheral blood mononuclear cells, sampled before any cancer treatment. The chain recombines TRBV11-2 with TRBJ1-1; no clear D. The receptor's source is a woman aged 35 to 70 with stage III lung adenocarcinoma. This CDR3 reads CASSSRTSTEAFF. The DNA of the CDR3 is TGTGCCAGCAGCTCTAGGACCTCCACTGAAGCTTTCTTT.